One and the same sample provided the 20 T cell receptor beta chains below, sequenced in a study of T cell repertoires in cytomegalovirus infection. One entry per CDR3 protein results from TCRdb running MiXCR on the reads. The sample lists some 320,000 distinct CDR3 sequences, around 29% occurring once. Their specific antigens are unknown. Material: cultured PBMCs, obtained from culture after CMV antigen stimulation. Every receptor here comes from a human donor in good health (CMV status not recorded). Some clones in this sample may be carry-over from other donors' samples.

V and J are TRBV6-1 and TRBJ1-1; possible D gene TRBD1, 6 bases. V dropped 0 bases and J dropped 7 bases, with 12 bases sitting between them. This CDR3 has 14 amino acids. Germline CDR1 is MNHNS and CDR2 is SASEGT. CDR3 region: CASSEAWGRGEAFF. In nucleotides, the CDR3 is TGTGCCAGCAGTGAAGCTTGGGGGCGAGGTGAAGCTTTCTTT.

In its sample, this clonotype was seen a few times. The chain uses TRBV7-8 and TRBJ1-6, with a possible D match to TRBD1 (5 bases). Trimming removed 7 bases from V and 6 bases from J, with 13 bases in between. The CDR3 length is 14 residues. In germline, CDR1 is SGHVS, CDR2 FQNEAQ. DNA of the CDR3: TGTGCCAGCACCCGGGGACGGACTAATTCACCCCTCCACTTT. It translates to CASTRGRTNSPLHF.

CDR3 loop: CASSYGVDPNTGELFF. The CDR3 DNA is TGTGCCAGCAGTTACGGTGTCGACCCGAACACCGGGGAGCTGTTTTTT. The chain recombines TRBV6-5 with TRBJ2-2; D not resolved. V was trimmed by 2 bases and J by 0 bases, leaving 10 bases between them. This CDR3 region has 16 residues. CDR1 and CDR2 from the germline V gene are MNHEY and SVGAGI.

The V gene is TRBV7-2, the J gene TRBJ2-1, with D hard to call. Germline loops: CDR1 SGHTA, CDR2 FQGNSA. Trimming pared 1 base from V and 1 base from J, leaving 5 bases between. CDR3 length equals 14 residues. The CDR3 DNA is TGTGCCAGCAGCTTAGTGAGATCCTACAATGAGCAGTTCTTC. Amino acid sequence: CASSLVRSYNEQFF.

This clonotype was found a few times. The chain carries TRBV6-1 and TRBJ1-1; D gene uncertain. The V gene's germline CDR1 is MNHNS and CDR2 SASEGT. There are 15 residues in the CDR3. The V end lost 1 base, the J end lost 1 base, and 10 bases lay between the germline ends. The CDR3 loop reads CASSEGRGWNTEAFF. The DNA for the CDR3 is TGTGCCAGCAGTGAAGGTAGAGGGTGGAACACTGAAGCTTTCTTT.

The genes are TRBV19 and TRBJ2-1; 11 positions agree with TRBD2. Germline V gives CDR1 LNHDA, CDR2 SQIVND (reference sequence). CDR3 length: 17 residues. V was pared by 2 bases and J by 6 bases, with 9 bases of the junction left unmatched. CDR3 residues: CASSIRVGTSGRNEQFF. CDR3 nucleotides: TGTGCCAGTAGTATAAGGGTAGGGACTAGCGGCCGCAATGAGCAGTTCTTC.

This chain uses TRBV25-1 with TRBJ1-5; a weak D match, TRBD1 (5 bases). Germline V gene lookup returns CDR1 MGHDK and CDR2 SYGVNS. The CDR3 is 12 amino acids. Trimming removed 8 bases from V and 11 bases from J, with 16 bases in between. For the CDR3, the DNA is TGTGCCAGCGGTGGGGGATCCGGGGCCCAGCATTTT. This translates into CASGGGSGAQHF.

The V gene is TRBV7-9, the J gene TRBJ2-3, with 9 bases matching TRBD1. J gave up 3 bases and V 5 bases, and 6 bases lay outside the gene matches. Germline CDR1 is SEHNR and CDR2 is FQNEAQ (reference sequence). The CDR3 covers 15 residues. Here the CDR3 reads CASSPGQGETDTQYF. The CDR3, as DNA: TGTGCCAGCAGCCCGGGACAGGGTGAAACAGATACGCAGTATTTT. The variable domain in full, completed from reference TRBV7-9 and TRBJ2-3, reads DTGVSQNPRHKITKRGQNVTFRCDPISEHNRLYWYRQTLGQGPEFLTYFQNEAQLEKSRLLSDRFSAERPKGSFSTLEIQRTEQGDSAMYLCASSPGQGETDTQYFGPGTRLTVL.

This rearrangement joins TRBV7-8 to TRBJ1-6; D call uncertain. The V gene lost 1 base and the J gene lost 10 bases, with 5 bases spanning the gap. The germline V gene encodes CDR1 SGHVS and CDR2 FQNEAQ. CDR3 size: 12 residues. The CDR3 DNA reads as TGTGCCAGCAGCTTAGACTGGTCACCCCTCCACTTT. Translated, it gives CASSLDWSPLHF.

This clonotype was counted only a few times. The chain uses TRBV7-9 and TRBJ1-6; no definite D call. Trimming stripped 5 bases from V and 7 bases from J, with 15 bases between. The length of the CDR3 is 15 residues. Germline V lookup: CDR1 SEHNR, CDR2 FQNEAQ (reference sequence). The chain's CDR3 is CASSRHDPPNSPLHF. The CDR3 region has the DNA TGTGCCAGCAGCCGACACGACCCACCCAATTCACCCCTCCACTTT.

The chain combines TRBV12-3 or TRBV12-4 with TRBJ2-3; TRBD2 aligns across 8 bases. With V trimmed by 0 bases and J by 6 bases, 5 bases remained unmatched. The CDR3 has 15 residues. The CDR3 region is CASSLAAGVSDTQYF. CDR3 sequence (DNA): TGTGCCAGCAGTTTAGCAGCGGGGGTTAGCGATACGCAGTATTTT.

V usage is TRBV7-6 and J usage is TRBJ2-7; D is unclear. The CDR3 loop spans 14 amino acids. Germline values: CDR1 SGHVS, CDR2 FNYEAQ. V gave up 5 bases and J gave up 2 bases, with 13 bases separating them. CDR3 sequence: CASSPSITTYEQYF. The CDR3 DNA is TGTGCCAGCAGCCCCTCAATTACAACCTACGAGCAGTACTTC.

This clonotype has more than one count but fewer than ten. The chain is built from TRBV11-2 and TRBJ2-2, with 15 bases fitting TRBD2. This CDR3 is built from 18 residues. The V gene end was trimmed by 6 bases and the J gene end by 1 base; junction bases not matched to a gene: 6. CDR1 and CDR2 from the germline V gene are SGHAT and FQNNGV. DNA of the CDR3: TGTGCCAGCAGTTGGGGACTAGCGGGGGGAAAGAACACCGGGGAGCTGTTTTTT. Its protein product is CASSWGLAGGKNTGELFF.

This sequence joins TRBV3-1 and TRBJ1-5, with TRBD1 matching over 9 bases. Unmatched junction bases numbered 4, after V lost 3 bases and J lost 4 bases. The CDR3 totals 15 residues. Per the germline V gene, CDR1 is LGHDT and CDR2 is YNNKEL (reference sequence). DNA for the CDR3: TGTGCCAGCAGCCAGATGGGACAGGGAAATCAGCCCCAGCATTTT. It is translated as CASSQMGQGNQPQHF.

This chain joins TRBV7-9 and TRBJ1-5, with D hard to call. Germline CDR1 is SEHNR and CDR2 is FQNEAQ (reference sequence). Deletions cut 5 bases from V and 8 bases from J, with 13 bases between. CDR3 length: 13 residues. The CDR3 sequence is CASSPVGFEPQHF. The DNA for the CDR3 is TGTGCCAGCAGCCCTGTGGGGTTTGAGCCCCAGCATTTT.

The rearrangement links TRBV19 to TRBJ1-4; no reliable D call. This CDR3 region has 15 residues. The germline gives CDR1 LNHDA, CDR2 SQIVND (reference sequence). The ends were cut back, 5 bases at V and 0 bases at J, with 10 bases in the middle. The CDR3 DNA is TGTGCCAGTAGTTCGAGGGCCCCAACTAATGAAAAACTGTTTTTT. Translation gives CASSSRAPTNEKLFF. Full variable domain (outside the CDR3, taken from reference TRBV19 and TRBJ1-4): DGGITQSPKYLFRKEGQNVTLSCEQNLNHDAMYWYRQDPGQGLRLIYYSQIVNDFQKGDIAEGYSVSREKKESFPLTVTSAQKNPTAFYLCASSSRAPTNEKLFFGSGTQLSVL.

This clonotype was recorded a few times. This chain links TRBV6-6 with TRBJ1-2; 9 nucleotides agree with TRBD1. The germline V gene has CDR1 MNHNY and CDR2 SVGAGI (reference sequence). This CDR3 contains 13 residues. Germline trimming cut 9 bases from V and 9 bases from J; bases unmatched to any gene: 11. The DNA of the CDR3 is TGTGCCAGTTTGGGACAGGGATATGCGAGCTACACCTTC. This gives the protein CASLGQGYASYTF.

There are many counts of this clonotype. The rearrangement uses TRBV7-6 and TRBJ1-2; D is ambiguous. Trimming pared 3 bases from V and 3 bases from J, leaving 14 bases between. Germline assignment: CDR1 SGHVS and CDR2 FNYEAQ. CDR3 length equals 15 residues. In nucleotides, the CDR3 is TGTGCCAGCAGCTTTCTAGCAGCCGGGGACTATGGCTACACCTTC. Translated: CASSFLAAGDYGYTF.

This clonotype was observed a handful of times. This chain links TRBV20-1 with TRBJ2-5, with D maybe TRBD1 (5 bases). Trimming took 5 bases from V and 2 from J, leaving 9 bases between them. The germline V gene encodes CDR1 DFQATT and CDR2 SNEGSKA (reference sequence). CDR3 length: 12 residues. The CDR3: CSAPDKQETQYF. The CDR3 DNA reads TGCAGTGCTCCGGACAAGCAAGAGACCCAGTACTTC.

This chain links TRBV20-1 with TRBJ2-1; 9 positions agree with TRBD2. Per germline, CDR1 DFQATT and CDR2 SNEGSKA (reference sequence). Trimming at V came to 0 bases and at J to 8 bases, leaving 2 bases not matched to a gene. This CDR3 has 13 amino acids. CDR3 DNA sequence: TGCAGTGCTAGAGACAGCGGGAGGCATGAGCAGTTCTTC. Translating it yields CSARDSGRHEQFF.